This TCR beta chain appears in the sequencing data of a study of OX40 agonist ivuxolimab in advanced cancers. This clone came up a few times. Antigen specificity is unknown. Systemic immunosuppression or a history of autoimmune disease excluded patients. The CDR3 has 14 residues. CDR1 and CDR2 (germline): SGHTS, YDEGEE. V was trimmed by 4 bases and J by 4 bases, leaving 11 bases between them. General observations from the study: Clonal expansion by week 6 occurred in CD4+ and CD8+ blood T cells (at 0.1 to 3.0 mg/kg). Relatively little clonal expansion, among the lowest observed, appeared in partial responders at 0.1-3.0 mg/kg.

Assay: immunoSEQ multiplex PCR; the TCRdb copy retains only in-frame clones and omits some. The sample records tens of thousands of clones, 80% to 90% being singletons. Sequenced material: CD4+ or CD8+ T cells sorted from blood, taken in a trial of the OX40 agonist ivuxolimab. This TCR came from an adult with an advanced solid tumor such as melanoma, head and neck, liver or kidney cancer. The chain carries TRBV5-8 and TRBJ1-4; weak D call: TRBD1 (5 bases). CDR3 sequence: CASSPGRRNEKLFF. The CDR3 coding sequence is TGTGCCAGCAGCCCGGGACGGCGTAATGAAAAACTGTTTTTT.